Following are 19 T cell receptor beta chains from one sample sequenced in a study of shared clonotypes between healthy human individuals (dated by TCRdb to the early 2020s). Libraries were prepared through the immunoSEQ multiplex PCR assay. TCRdb re-hosts the immuneACCESS table, in-frame sequences only. Its copies lack some clones; in the studies checked, an unresolved V gene accounts for under half of them, and the cause for the rest is not known. In all, the sample holds roughly 2,500,000 clones, and 93% of those were seen once. 0.36% of the sample is taken by the ten largest. Sequencing used naive CD4+ T cells from PBMCs. This sample's cell subset or site label indicates: CD45RA+ positively selected. Receptors originate from a man aged 18 to 29 in good health. Some clones in this sample may be carry-over from other donors' samples.

The V and J genes are TRBV4-1 and TRBJ2-7; TRBD2 might be the D (6 bases). This CDR3 comprises 15 residues. CDR1 is MGHRA, CDR2 YSYEKL, per germline. V lost 3 bases, J lost 0 bases, and 12 bases lay in between. DNA for the CDR3: TGCGCCAGCAGCCAGACCGGGACTCTCTCCTACGAGCAGTACTTC. As protein: CASSQTGTLSYEQYF.

The rearrangement links TRBV4-2 to TRBJ1-4; a weak D match, TRBD1 (5 bases). The CDR3 has 14 residues. V shed 6 bases and J shed 4 bases, with 12 bases lying between them. Germline V gene data show CDR1 as LGHNA and CDR2 as YNFKEQ. CDR3 amino acids: CASRPGRLNEKLFF. The DNA for the CDR3 is TGTGCCAGCAGACCGGGACGGCTTAATGAAAAACTGTTTTTT.

The V gene is TRBV19, the J gene TRBJ1-2, with D unclear. V gave up 4 bases and J gave up 4 bases, with 13 bases separating them. The CDR3 extends over 14 amino acids. Germline V gene lookup returns CDR1 LNHDA and CDR2 SQIVND (reference sequence). CDR3 nucleotides: TGTGCCAGTAGTAACACAGTCACTCGCTATGGCTACACCTTC. Its translation is CASSNTVTRYGYTF.

This chain connects TRBV28 to TRBJ2-5, with TRBD1 matching 10 bases. CDR3 length: 15 amino acids. The germline V gene has CDR1 MDHEN and CDR2 SYDVKM. With V trimmed by 7 bases and J by 4 bases, 9 bases remained unmatched. The CDR3 nucleotides read TGTGCCAGCACGCCTCCGGGACAGGGGAGAGAGACCCAGTACTTC. It specifies CASTPPGQGRETQYF.

As to this clone: Within the sample, other DNA sequences also encode this same CDR3. This chain connects TRBV6-5 to TRBJ1-2; a possible D gene is TRBD1 (6 bases). The V end was cut by 3 bases, the J end by 9 bases, with 8 bases between. The CDR3 has 11 residues. Germline CDR1 and CDR2: MNHEY and SVGAGI. The CDR3 reads CASSYGGSYTF. The CDR3 bases are TGTGCCAGCAGTTATGGGGGCAGCTACACCTTC.

About this clone itself: This sample also contains other DNA sequences that code for the same CDR3. The chain employs TRBV11-2 and TRBJ1-1; tentatively, D is TRBD1 (5 bases). The germline CDR1 and CDR2 sequences are SGHAT and FQNNGV. The V end was cut by 1 base, the J end by 3 bases, with 9 bases between. This CDR3 is built from 14 residues. This CDR3 reads CASSLVLGDTEAFF. DNA of the CDR3: TGTGCCAGCAGCTTAGTATTGGGGGACACTGAAGCTTTCTTT.

The chain employs TRBV19 and TRBJ2-3; D possibly uses TRBD1 or TRBD2 (5 bases each). V was trimmed by 4 bases and J by 4 bases, leaving 18 bases between them. The CDR3 runs 16 residues. CDR1 and CDR2 (germline): LNHDA, SQIVND (reference sequence). The CDR3 nucleotides read TGTGCCAGTAGTAACCCTGGGGGTGTCAGCGCAGATACGCAGTATTTT. It is translated as CASSNPGGVSADTQYF.

This clone was seen a few times. V gene TRBV11-3 combines with J gene TRBJ1-1; no reliable D call. Germline-derived CDR1 and CDR2 are SGHNT and YENEEA. Trimming pared 5 bases from V and 7 bases from J, leaving 11 bases between. The CDR3 runs 12 residues. The DNA of the CDR3 is TGTGCCAGCAGCGGAACAGTTGGTGAAGCTTTCTTT. It yields the protein CASSGTVGEAFF.

This chain connects TRBV6-6 to TRBJ2-7; tentative D call: TRBD2 (6 bases). The germline CDR1 and CDR2 sequences are MNHNY and SVGAGI (reference sequence). The CDR3 is made up of 16 amino acids. V shed 0 bases and J shed 3 bases, with 15 bases lying between them. The CDR3 protein is CASSYSRPGEFYEQYF. The CDR3, as DNA: TGTGCCAGCAGTTACTCGAGGCCGGGAGAGTTCTACGAGCAGTACTTC.

The chain links TRBV5-1 to TRBJ2-1, with D tentatively TRBD2 (5 bases). Deletions cut 3 bases from V and 9 bases from J, with 19 bases between. This CDR3 has 15 residues. Germline lookup yields CDR1 SGHRS and CDR2 YFSETQ. Here the CDR3 reads CASSWMSPAAGEQFF. CDR3 bases: TGCGCCAGCAGCTGGATGTCCCCAGCGGCTGGTGAGCAGTTCTTC.

This clone was picked up one time. The chain employs TRBV11-3 and TRBJ2-3, with 9 bases fitting TRBD2. The length of the CDR3 is 15 residues. Germline trimming cut 4 bases from V and 7 bases from J; bases unmatched to any gene: 9. Germline V gene data show CDR1 as SGHNT and CDR2 as YENEEA. The CDR3 here is CASSSQGSGSNTQYF. CDR3 nucleotides: TGTGCCAGCAGCTCCCAAGGTAGCGGGAGTAATACGCAGTATTTT.

This chain links TRBV27 with TRBJ2-7; 8 bases map to TRBD2. Germline V lookup: CDR1 MNHEY, CDR2 SMNVEV (reference sequence). The CDR3 is 14 amino acids. J lost 6 bases, V lost 3 bases, and 7 bases had no gene match. Here the CDR3 DNA reads TGTGCCAGCAGTTTGGGTAGCGGGACCGGCGAGCAGTACTTC. Amino acid sequence: CASSLGSGTGEQYF.

The chain has TRBV28 and TRBJ1-2; D is undetermined. Germline loops: CDR1 MDHEN, CDR2 SYDVKM. The CDR3 totals 17 residues. V lost 4 bases and J lost 8, with 26 bases in between. CDR3 DNA sequence: TGTGCCAGCAGTTCGAAATTTTCTAGAACTTCCCGCGGCGGCTACACCTTC. This gives the protein CASSSKFSRTSRGGYTF.

This chain uses TRBV25-1 with TRBJ1-6, with a weak D call TRBD1 (5 bases). The CDR3 sequence is 18 residues long. Trimming shortened V by 5 bases and J by 0 bases, and 17 bases separated the two germline ends. CDR1 is MGHDK, CDR2 SYGVNS, per germline. As DNA, the CDR3 is TGTGCCAGCAGTACACGTCGAGGGGAGAGCTCCTATAATTCACCCCTCCACTTT. This sequence encodes CASSTRRGESSYNSPLHF.

This clone is a singleton in its sample. The genes are TRBV5-5 and TRBJ2-7; TRBD2 matches at 9 bases. The CDR3 is 16 residues long. The V segment lost 0 bases and the J segment 4 bases; nucleotides outside the gene matches: 8. Germline V gives CDR1 SGHKS, CDR2 YYEKEE (reference sequence). CDR3 amino acids: CASSLASPSGTYEQYF. CDR3 DNA: TGTGCCAGCAGCTTGGCGTCGCCTAGCGGGACTTACGAGCAGTACTTC.

V is TRBV4-2 and J is TRBJ2-5; the D gene is possibly TRBD2 (5 bases). Matching the DNA end better, TRBJ2-7 makes the J call doubtful. In germline, CDR1 is LGHNA, CDR2 YNFKEQ. The CDR3 has 15 residues. CDR3 coding DNA: TGTGCCAGCAGCCAAGTTGAGGGAGTTTATTACGAGCAGTACTTC. Protein product: CASSQVEGVYYEQYF.

The V call is TRBV5-4, the J call TRBJ1-1, with 11 bases aligning to TRBD1. Looked up from germline, CDR1 is SGHNT and CDR2 is YYREEE (reference sequence). This CDR3 is built from 14 residues. V was pared by 4 bases and J by 4 bases, with 3 bases of the junction left unmatched. CDR3 residues: CASSGQGARTEAFF. DNA for the CDR3: TGTGCCAGCAGCGGACAGGGGGCGCGCACTGAAGCTTTCTTT.

About this clone: Other nucleotide sequences from this sample produce the same CDR3. The rearrangement uses TRBV7-2 and TRBJ1-5; the match to TRBD1 covers 7 bases. The CDR3 runs 15 residues. After removal of 2 bases from V and 2 bases from J, the junction contained 3 bases not matched to a gene. CDR1 is SGHTA and CDR2 is FQGNSA in the germline V gene. CDR3 amino acids: CASSLRQGGNQPQHF. The CDR3 DNA reads as TGTGCCAGCAGCTTAAGACAGGGAGGCAATCAGCCCCAGCATTTT.

This clone was seen just once. The chain uses TRBV6-6 and TRBJ1-2; tentative D call: TRBD1 (6 bases). This CDR3 spans 14 amino acids. V lost 5 bases and J 4 bases, leaving 14 bases between the germline ends. The germline V gene has CDR1 MNHNY and CDR2 SVGAGI (reference sequence). CDR3: CASSPGQRIYGYTF. As DNA, the CDR3 is TGTGCCAGCAGTCCCGGACAGAGGATCTATGGCTACACCTTC.